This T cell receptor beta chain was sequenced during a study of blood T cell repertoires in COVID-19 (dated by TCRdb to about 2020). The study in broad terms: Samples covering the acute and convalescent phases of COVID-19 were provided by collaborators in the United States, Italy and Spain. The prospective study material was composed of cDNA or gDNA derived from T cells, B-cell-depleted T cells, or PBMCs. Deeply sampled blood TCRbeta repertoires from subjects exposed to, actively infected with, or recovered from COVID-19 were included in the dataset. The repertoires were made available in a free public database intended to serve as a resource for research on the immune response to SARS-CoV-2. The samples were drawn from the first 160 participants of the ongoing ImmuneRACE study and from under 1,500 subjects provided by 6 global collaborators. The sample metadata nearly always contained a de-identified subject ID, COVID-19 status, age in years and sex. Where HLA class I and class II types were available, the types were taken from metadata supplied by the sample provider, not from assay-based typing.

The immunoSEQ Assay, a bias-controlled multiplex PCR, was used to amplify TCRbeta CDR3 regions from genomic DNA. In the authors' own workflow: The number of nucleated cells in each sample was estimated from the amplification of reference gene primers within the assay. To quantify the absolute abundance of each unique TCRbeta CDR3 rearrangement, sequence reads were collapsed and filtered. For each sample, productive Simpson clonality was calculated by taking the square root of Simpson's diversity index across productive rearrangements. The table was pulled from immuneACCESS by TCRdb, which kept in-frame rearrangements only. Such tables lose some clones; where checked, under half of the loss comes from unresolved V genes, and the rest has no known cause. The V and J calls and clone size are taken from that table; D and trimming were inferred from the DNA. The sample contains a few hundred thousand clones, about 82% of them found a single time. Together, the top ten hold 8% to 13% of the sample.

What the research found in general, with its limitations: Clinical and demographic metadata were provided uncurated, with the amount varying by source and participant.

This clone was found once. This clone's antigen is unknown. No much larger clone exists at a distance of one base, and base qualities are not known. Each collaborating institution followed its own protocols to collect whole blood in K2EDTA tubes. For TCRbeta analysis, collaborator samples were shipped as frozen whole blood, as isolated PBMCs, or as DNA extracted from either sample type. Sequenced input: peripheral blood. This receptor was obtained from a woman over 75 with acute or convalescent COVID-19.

The CDR3 sequence is CASSLGPNEQFF. The DNA sequence is as follows: TGTGCCAGCAGCTTAGGGCCCAATGAGCAGTTCTTC. The rearrangement joined TRBV11-3 to TRBJ2-1; no confident D gene assignment can be made. Including cysteine and phenylalanine, the CDR3 has 12 amino acids. The DNA shown is the 36-base CDR3, in frame from base 1. According to the germline V gene, CDR1 reads SGHNT and CDR2 reads YENEEA. V sheds 1 base and J sheds 6 bases, leaving 4 bases between their ends.